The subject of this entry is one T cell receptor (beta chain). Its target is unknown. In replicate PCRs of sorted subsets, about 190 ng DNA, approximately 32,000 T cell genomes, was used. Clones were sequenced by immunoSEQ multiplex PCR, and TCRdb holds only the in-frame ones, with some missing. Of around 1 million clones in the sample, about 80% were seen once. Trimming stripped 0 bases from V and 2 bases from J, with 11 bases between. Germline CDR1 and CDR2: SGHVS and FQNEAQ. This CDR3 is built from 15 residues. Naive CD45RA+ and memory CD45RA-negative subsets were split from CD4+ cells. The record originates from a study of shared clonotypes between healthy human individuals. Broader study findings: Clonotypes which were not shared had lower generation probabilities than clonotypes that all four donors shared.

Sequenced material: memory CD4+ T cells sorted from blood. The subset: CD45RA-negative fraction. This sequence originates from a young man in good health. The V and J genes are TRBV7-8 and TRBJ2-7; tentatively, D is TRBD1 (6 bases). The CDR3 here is CASSLAPGQTYEQYF. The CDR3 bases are TGTGCCAGCAGCTTAGCGCCCGGACAGACCTACGAGCAGTACTTC.